This T cell receptor (beta chain) is from a study of cytomegalovirus exposure and HLA in healthy donors. Study summary: The same platform as the approximately 670 first-cohort repertoires was used for the 120 or so validation repertoires, a later analysis reported.

Notes on this clone: Its antigen remains unidentified.

Trimming shortened V by 5 bases and J by 5 bases, and 15 bases separated the two germline ends. CDR1 is MDHEN, CDR2 SYDVKM, per germline. The CDR3 contains 14 residues. Study-level findings and limits: According to the study, 160 or so TCR beta chains were cytomegalovirus-associated.

Repertoires were generated with immunoSEQ multiplex PCR, while TCRdb's copy carries only in-frame clones and drops some. The sample contains fewer than 300,000 clones, 88% of which appear only once. The sequenced sample consisted of PBMCs. The rearrangement links TRBV28 to TRBJ2-5; D possibly corresponds to TRBD2 (5 bases). The source of this sequence is a woman between 18 and 29 years old in good health and CMV-seronegative. The CDR3 region has the DNA TGTGCCAGCAGTACAACCGCTTCGGGGGAGACCCAGTACTTC. It translates to CASSTTASGETQYF. Drawing the rest from reference TRBV28 and TRBJ2-5, the complete variable domain is DVKVTQSSRYLVKRTGEKVFLECVQDMDHENMFWYRQDPGLGLRLIYFSYDVKMKEKGDIPEGYSVSREKKERFSLILESASTNQTSMYLCASSTTASGETQYFGPGTRLLVL.